One T cell receptor (beta chain) is described in this entry. These data come from a study of identical twins. V was clipped by 0 bases and J by 5 bases; unmatched bases: 13. CDR3 length equals 20 residues. One entry per CDR3 protein results from TCRdb running MiXCR on the 5' RACE reads. The profile shows under 500,000 distinct CDR3 sequences, around an eighth of them singletons. This same sample was also part of a study on yellow fever vaccine responses in identical twins.

Sequencing used CD4+ T cells sorted from blood. The receptor comes from a woman aged 18-29 years in good health. The chain carries TRBV23-1 and TRBJ2-1; the match to TRBD2 covers 13 bases. TRBV23-1 has ORF status, its function being uncertain. The CDR3 loop reads CASSQSMGGLAGRSDNEQFF. The CDR3 nucleotides are TGCGCCAGCAGTCAATCGATGGGGGGACTAGCGGGGCGAAGCGACAATGAGCAGTTCTTC.